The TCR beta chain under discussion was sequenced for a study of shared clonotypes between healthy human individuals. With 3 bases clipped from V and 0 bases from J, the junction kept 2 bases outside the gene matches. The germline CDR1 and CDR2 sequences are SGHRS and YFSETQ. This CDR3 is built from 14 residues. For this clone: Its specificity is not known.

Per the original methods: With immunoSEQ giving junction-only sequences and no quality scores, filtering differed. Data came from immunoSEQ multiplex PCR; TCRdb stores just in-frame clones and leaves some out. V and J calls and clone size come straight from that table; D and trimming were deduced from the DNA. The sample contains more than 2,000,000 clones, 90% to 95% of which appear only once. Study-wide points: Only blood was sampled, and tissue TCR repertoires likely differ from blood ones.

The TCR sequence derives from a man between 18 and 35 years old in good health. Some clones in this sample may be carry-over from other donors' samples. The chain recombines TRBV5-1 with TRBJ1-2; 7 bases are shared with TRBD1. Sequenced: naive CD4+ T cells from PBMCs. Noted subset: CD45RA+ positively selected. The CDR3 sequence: CASSSTGANYGYTF. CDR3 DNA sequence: TGCGCCAGCAGCTCAACAGGGGCTAACTATGGCTACACCTTC.